This section outlines one T cell receptor beta chain sequence together with its context. These data are taken from a study of blood T cell repertoires in COVID-19. Across the study: PBMCs, B-cell-depleted T cells, or T cells were the source of the cDNA or gDNA that made up the material.

Participants' reported clinical history set cohort assignment. No more than 2 weeks before study entry, exposed participants had met a case of COVID-19. The repertoire was sequenced with immunoSEQ multiplex PCR; TCRdb's copy has only in-frame clones and lacks some. Among approximately 190,000 clones listed, roughly 84% were seen once. CDR3 length: 15 amino acids. Germline CDR1 reads KGHDR; CDR2 reads SFDVKD. Trimming took 3 bases from V and 5 from J, leaving 15 bases between them. This clonotype was obtained from a woman aged 25 to 39 who had been exposed to COVID-19. V usage is TRBV24-1 and J usage is TRBJ1-2, with a tentative D call TRBD1 (6 bases). Material for sequencing was PBMCs or T cells enriched from blood (not recorded which). CDR3 amino acids: CATSDLQGDGYGYTF. CDR3 DNA: TGTGCCACCAGTGATCTACAGGGTGACGGGTATGGCTACACCTTC.